The entry below gives a single T cell receptor beta chain sequence along with its context. Its antigen is currently not known. Base quality data are lacking; no much larger clone is found one base away. This entry is derived from a study of cytomegalovirus exposure and HLA in healthy donors (dated by TCRdb to the late 2010s). For the wider study: A later analysis indicated that the 120 validation repertoires were generated on the platform also employed for the roughly 720 repertoires of the first cohort. The study aimed to test whether cataloging public T cell receptors could reveal signatures of past pathogen exposure. In addition to the first cohort of 650 to 800 subjects, a separate validation cohort of 120 different subjects was used. High-throughput TCR immunosequencing, statistical association of individual TCRs with disease status, and machine learning were combined to predict cytomegalovirus infection status. The study at large found these results: Most TCR sequences were observed very rarely across donors, whereas some public TCRs were present in many individuals. It was suggested by the authors that the approach could potentially be generalized to other disease states and immunological phenotypes. A few of the identified cytomegalovirus-associated TCR beta chains were confirmed in vitro to be specific for cytomegalovirus antigens. Subsequent analysis determined that TCRs grouped into clusters in the first cohort also showed a tendency toward co-occurrence across the roughly 130 validation repertoires, and 94% of cluster scores exceeded 0. The study listed approximately 150 TCR beta chains as associated with cytomegalovirus. The validation cohort had no HLA typing available for a later analysis, so co-occurrence within that cohort was assessed over all 130 or so repertoires. The classifier was reported to diagnose cytomegalovirus status with high specificity and sensitivity in both the original cohort and the validation cohort.

The V and J ends are trimmed by 10 bases and 2 bases, leaving 15 bases between them. The CDR3 runs 14 residues from the cysteine to the phenylalanine. Just CDR3 DNA is preserved here, 42 bases in frame from base 1. CDR1 and CDR2, looked up from the germline V gene, are WSHSY and SAAADI. Library creation used the immunoSEQ multiplex PCR assay. Under the source paper's analysis protocol: A statistical classification framework was built to diagnose cytomegalovirus status from the catalog of TCR beta chain sequences. TCRdb mirrors the immuneACCESS table, restricted to in-frame sequences. Some clones are absent from its copies; in checked studies, under half trace to an unresolved V gene, and the reason for the others is unknown. V and J calls and clone size are as listed in that table; D and trimming were resolved from the DNA. The sample records some 200,000 clones, roughly four fifths of which are singletons. 2.8% of the sample is in the top ten clones.

The donors belonged to the validation cohort of under 150 subjects, which was separate from the roughly 700-subject first cohort. The sequence joins TRBV10-2 to TRBJ1-5; the D gene is possibly TRBD1, with 5 bases matching. The TCR comes from a woman between 18 and 30 years old in good health and CMV-seropositive. Material for sequencing was PBMCs. The CDR3 region has the sequence CATSLQGGNQPQHF. The sequence in DNA is TGCGCCACCAGCCTCCAGGGCGGCAATCAGCCCCAGCATTTT.